These 19 T cell receptor beta chains share one sample of origin, sequenced in a study of cytomegalovirus exposure and HLA in healthy donors (TCRdb year 2017). Library preparation employed the immunoSEQ multiplex PCR assay. TCRdb re-hosts the immuneACCESS table, in-frame sequences only. Its copies lack some clones; in the studies checked, an unresolved V gene accounts for under half of them, and the cause for the rest is not known. The sample table holds under 50,000 clones, of which under 95% were seen once. In total, the top ten clones hold about 2.1% of the sample. Sequencing was done on a sample of PBMCs. The source is a woman in her late teens or twenties in good health and CMV-seronegative.

The chain employs TRBV4-1 and TRBJ1-1; 9 bases fit TRBD1. J gave up 5 bases and V 0 bases, and 10 bases lay outside the gene matches. Germline V CDR1 and CDR2: MGHRA, YSYEKL. The CDR3 sequence is 17 residues long. CDR3 region: CASSQDPTGGSKTEAFF. The CDR3 DNA sequence: TGCGCCAGCAGCCAAGATCCGACAGGGGGTTCGAAGACTGAAGCTTTCTTT.

CDR3 residues: CASSKSGDRRMSQYF. CDR3 coding DNA: TGTGCCAGCAGTAAAAGTGGGGACAGGCGAATGTCCCAGTACTTC. This chain joins TRBV6-1 and TRBJ2-5; 8 bases are a match to TRBD1. Germline V lookup: CDR1 MNHNS, CDR2 SASEGT. The V segment lost 5 bases and the J segment 9 bases; nucleotides outside the gene matches: 14. This CDR3 has 15 residues.

The J gene is TRBJ2-1, the V gene TRBV9; possibly TRBD2 for D (6 bases). V lost 4 bases and J lost 0, with 11 bases in between. Germline-derived CDR1 and CDR2 are SGDLS and YYNGEE. The CDR3 extends over 15 amino acids. CDR3 in amino acids: CASSPRDPSYNEQFF. For the CDR3, the DNA is TGTGCCAGCAGCCCGCGGGACCCCTCCTACAATGAGCAGTTCTTC.

The chain links TRBV28 to TRBJ1-1; TRBD1 is a possible D gene (5 bases). The CDR3 loop spans 13 amino acids. V shed 3 bases and J shed 8 bases, with 13 bases lying between them. Germline V gene sequence: CDR1 MDHEN, CDR2 SYDVKM. The CDR3 DNA reads as TGTGCCAGCAGTTTGACAGACCGTGTGGAAGCTTTCTTT. Its protein is CASSLTDRVEAFF.

V is TRBV6-1 and J is TRBJ2-3; D call uncertain. The germline V gene has CDR1 MNHNS and CDR2 SASEGT. Trimming stripped 3 bases from V and 2 bases from J, with 9 bases between. The CDR3 runs to 14 residues. In nucleotides, the CDR3 is TGTGCCAGCAGTGATTCTAGTTTCACAGATACGCAGTATTTT. Translated, it gives CASSDSSFTDTQYF.

CDR3 loop: CASSFRLAGAEEQYF. The CDR3 region has the DNA TGTGCCAGCAGTTTTAGACTAGCGGGAGCGGAAGAGCAGTACTTC. The genes are TRBV28 and TRBJ2-7, with 12 positions matching TRBD2. Germline CDR1 is MDHEN and CDR2 is SYDVKM. The CDR3 extends over 15 amino acids. The V gene end was trimmed by 3 bases and the J gene end by 7 bases; junction bases not matched to a gene: 7.

The chain links TRBV28 to TRBJ1-2, with TRBD1 matching 10 bases. The CDR3 is 16 amino acids. Looked up from germline, CDR1 is MDHEN and CDR2 is SYDVKM. V shed 6 bases, J shed 8 bases, and the junction held 15 bases outside the gene matches. The CDR3 here is CASSPPHADRGQGYTF. Written as DNA, the CDR3 is TGTGCCAGCAGCCCACCTCACGCCGACAGGGGGCAAGGCTACACCTTC.

J is TRBJ2-4 and V is TRBV27; D remains unclear. Trimming stripped 6 bases from V and 0 bases from J, with 12 bases between. CDR1 is MNHEY and CDR2 is SMNVEV in the germline V gene (reference sequence). This CDR3 contains 15 residues. CDR3 region: CASSLRALAKNIQYF. The CDR3 nucleotides are TGTGCCAGCAGCTTACGAGCACTAGCCAAAAACATTCAGTACTTC.

This sequence joins TRBV5-1 and TRBJ1-1; D uncertain. The V end was cut by 3 bases, the J end by 0 bases, with 6 bases between. Germline V gives CDR1 SGHRS, CDR2 YFSETQ. This CDR3 has 13 residues. The CDR3: CASSSPMNTEAFF. CDR3 DNA: TGCGCCAGCAGCTCCCCCATGAACACTGAAGCTTTCTTT.

CDR3 region: CASSSGNGEGNTIYF. In DNA form, the CDR3 reads TGTGCCAGCAGCTCAGGGAACGGTGAGGGAAACACCATATATTTT. The chain is built from TRBV7-6 and TRBJ1-3, with a weak D call TRBD1 (5 bases). The CDR3 runs to 15 residues. Germline CDR1 SGHVS, CDR2 FNYEAQ. Trimming removed 4 bases from V and 4 bases from J, with 14 bases in between. Complete variable domain (other parts from reference TRBV7-6 and TRBJ1-3): GAGVSQSPRYKVTKRGQDVALRCDPISGHVSLYWYRQALGQGPEFLTYFNYEAQQDKSGLPNDRFSAERPEGSISTLTIQRTEQRDSAMYRCASSSGNGEGNTIYFGEGSWLTVV.

V gene TRBV2 combines with J gene TRBJ2-3; 9 bases are a match to TRBD2. The germline CDR1 and CDR2 sequences are SNHLY and FYNNEI. The CDR3 spans 17 residues. The J segment lost 2 bases and the V segment lost 2 bases, leaving 8 bases of the junction unmatched. This CDR3 reads CASSEPLGGGVTDTQYF. The DNA of the CDR3 is TGTGCCAGCAGTGAACCCCTCGGCGGGGGGGTCACAGATACGCAGTATTTT.

This chain uses TRBV19 with TRBJ1-2, with 9 bases aligning to TRBD1. In germline, CDR1 is LNHDA, CDR2 SQIVND (reference sequence). This CDR3 has 15 residues. The V segment lost 5 bases and the J segment 3 bases; nucleotides outside the gene matches: 7. CDR3 protein: CASSAHRGRDYGYTF. DNA for the CDR3: TGTGCCAGTAGTGCACACAGGGGGCGAGACTATGGCTACACCTTC.

This chain joins TRBV28 and TRBJ1-2; 8 bases are shared with TRBD1. Germline CDR1 MDHEN, CDR2 SYDVKM. This CDR3 comprises 14 residues. The junction had 4 bases not matched to a gene; V was cut back by 5 bases and J by 2 bases. In DNA form, the CDR3 reads TGTGCCAGCAGTGGACAGGGCGGGAACTATGGCTACACCTTC. Its translation: CASSGQGGNYGYTF.

The chain carries TRBV18 and TRBJ1-2; D is ambiguous. This CDR3 contains 13 residues. Germline-derived CDR1 and CDR2 are KGHSH and LQKENI. V was pared by 3 bases and J by 8 bases, with 13 bases between. CDR3 residues: CASSPGDVGGYTF. CDR3 bases: TGTGCCAGCTCACCGGGAGATGTCGGAGGCTACACCTTC.

The genes are TRBV6-1 and TRBJ2-6, with D perhaps matching TRBD1 (6 bases). Trimming took off 1 base at V and 2 bases at J, with 6 bases between the two ends. Germline V gene lookup returns CDR1 MNHNS and CDR2 SASEGT. The CDR3 totals 15 residues. CDR3 in DNA: TGTGCCAGCAGTGAAGAGGGGGCTGGGGCCAACGTCCTGACTTTC. Encoded protein: CASSEEGAGANVLTF.

About this clone: The sample holds other DNA sequences that translate to the same CDR3. The chain combines TRBV28 with TRBJ1-4, with 10 bases fitting TRBD1. With 6 bases clipped from V and 6 bases from J, the junction kept 10 bases outside the gene matches. This CDR3 has 16 amino acids. Per the germline V gene, CDR1 is MDHEN and CDR2 is SYDVKM. Here the CDR3 DNA reads TGTGCCAGCAGGGAGACAGGGGGCAAGAGGTATGAAAAACTGTTTTTT. Translation gives CASRETGGKRYEKLFF.

The chain recombines TRBV6-1 with TRBJ2-7; maybe TRBD2 (5 bases). Per germline, CDR1 MNHNS and CDR2 SASEGT. The CDR3 covers 13 residues. Trimming took off 5 bases at V and 2 bases at J, with 10 bases between the two ends. The CDR3 protein is CASSMDSTYEQYF. In nucleotides, the CDR3 is TGTGCCAGCAGTATGGACTCGACCTACGAGCAGTACTTC.

The V gene is TRBV7-9, the J gene TRBJ1-1, with D possibly TRBD1 on 5 matching bases. Germline CDR1 reads SEHNR; CDR2 reads FQNEAQ (reference sequence). CDR3 size: 15 residues. V lost 1 base and J lost 3, with 12 bases in between. Written as DNA, the CDR3 is TGTGCCAGCAGCTTAGTGGGGATAGGGGACACTGAAGCTTTCTTT. Translating it yields CASSLVGIGDTEAFF.

The genes are TRBV6-4 and TRBJ1-1; 12 bases map to TRBD1. From germline, CDR1 is MRHNA and CDR2 SNTAGT. This CDR3 spans 16 amino acids. Trimming removed 5 bases from V and 2 bases from J; junction bases left unmatched: 6. CDR3 loop: CASSKGTGGPNTEAFF. In DNA form, the CDR3 reads TGTGCCAGCAGTAAGGGGACAGGGGGCCCTAACACTGAAGCTTTCTTT.